What follows are 10 T cell receptor beta chains derived from one specimen sequenced in a study of blood T cell repertoires in COVID-19. Assay: immunoSEQ multiplex PCR; the TCRdb copy retains only in-frame clones and omits some. The sample has under 250,000 clones; roughly 85% are singletons. The sequencing input was peripheral blood. The receptors shown here come from a man in his forties or fifties who had recovered from COVID-19.

This rearrangement joins TRBV5-6 to TRBJ1-4; D gene unclear. The germline gives CDR1 SGHDT, CDR2 YYEEEE. The CDR3 totals 14 residues. V was clipped by 2 bases and J by 5 bases, with 10 bases between them. CDR3 sequence: CASSFGTENEKLFF. The CDR3 DNA follows: TGTGCCAGCAGCTTTGGTACGGAGAATGAAAAACTGTTTTTT.

The chain employs TRBV25-1 and TRBJ2-1; TRBD2 aligns across 7 bases. V gave up 1 base and J gave up 4 bases; unmatched junction bases: 1. The length of the CDR3 is 14 residues. Germline V gives CDR1 MGHDK, CDR2 SYGVNS. CDR3 bases: TGTGCCAGCAGTGAATGGGGGGGGTACAATGAGCAGTTCTTC. It is translated as CASSEWGGYNEQFF.

The chain joins TRBV7-9 to TRBJ1-1; D is ambiguous. Trimming pared 1 base from V and 2 bases from J, leaving 5 bases between. Germline V gives CDR1 SEHNR, CDR2 FQNEAQ (reference sequence). The CDR3 spans 13 residues. CDR3: CASSLGINTEAFF. CDR3 sequence (DNA): TGTGCCAGCAGCTTAGGTATAAACACTGAAGCTTTCTTT. The whole variable domain, filled in from reference TRBV7-9 and TRBJ1-1, reads DTGVSQNPRHKITKRGQNVTFRCDPISEHNRLYWYRQTLGQGPEFLTYFQNEAQLEKSRLLSDRFSAERPKGSFSTLEIQRTEQGDSAMYLCASSLGINTEAFFGQGTRLTVV.

V and J are TRBV14 and TRBJ2-5; D is undetermined. Trimming cost V 4 bases and J 0 bases, with 15 bases left between them. The CDR3 totals 16 residues. CDR1 and CDR2 (germline): SGHDN, FVKESK. The CDR3 loop is CASSRRVNLDQETQYF. CDR3 DNA sequence: TGTGCCAGCAGCCGCCGGGTTAACCTAGACCAAGAGACCCAGTACTTC.

This clone was seen just once. V is TRBV12-3 or TRBV12-4 and J is TRBJ2-7; no reliable D call. The V gene lost 2 bases and the J gene lost 2 bases, with 4 bases spanning the gap. The CDR3 totals 12 residues. CDR3 residues: CASSLSPYEQYF. CDR3 DNA: TGTGCCAGCAGTTTAAGCCCCTACGAGCAGTACTTC.

This clone showed up just a few times. The chain is built from TRBV5-4 and TRBJ2-7, with 7 bases matching TRBD1. The germline V gene encodes CDR1 SGHNT and CDR2 YYREEE (reference sequence). Trimming took 4 bases from V and 5 from J; bases not matched to a gene: 9. This CDR3 region has 14 residues. CDR3 DNA: TGTGCCAGCAGCACCCCGACAGGGCACCACGAGCAGTACTTC. Translating it yields CASSTPTGHHEQYF.

V and J are TRBV2 and TRBJ2-1, with 7 bases fitting TRBD2. The V segment lost 2 bases and the J segment 8 bases; nucleotides outside the gene matches: 9. Per the germline V gene, CDR1 is SNHLY and CDR2 is FYNNEI. The CDR3 contains 15 residues. The CDR3 reads CASSERWEGRYEQFF. CDR3 bases: TGTGCCAGCAGTGAAAGGTGGGAGGGCCGGTATGAGCAGTTCTTC.

The chain joins TRBV7-2 to TRBJ2-4; perhaps TRBD2 as D (5 bases). The V gene lost 3 bases and the J gene lost 9 bases, with 18 bases spanning the gap. The CDR3 is made up of 15 amino acids. CDR1 SGHTA and CDR2 FQGNSA come from the germline V gene. Here the CDR3 reads CASSFSDLSRGIQYF. The CDR3 bases are TGTGCCAGCAGCTTCAGCGACCTTAGCCGGGGCATTCAGTACTTC.

The CDR3 loop is CASSFPGLGYNEQFF. The CDR3 region has the DNA TGTGCCAGCAGTTTTCCGGGACTGGGGTACAATGAGCAGTTCTTC. The chain joins TRBV27 to TRBJ2-1, with D possibly matching TRBD2 (6 bases). Trimming stripped 3 bases from V and 4 bases from J, with 13 bases between. This CDR3 is built from 15 residues. Germline V lookup: CDR1 MNHEY, CDR2 SMNVEV (reference sequence).

The J gene is TRBJ2-7, the V gene TRBV27; 10 bases match TRBD2. CDR3 length equals 14 residues. J lost 3 bases, V lost 5 bases, and 4 bases had no gene match. In germline, CDR1 is MNHEY, CDR2 SMNVEV (reference sequence). The chain's CDR3 is CASSIRTSGYEQYF. Written as DNA, the CDR3 is TGTGCCAGCAGTATCCGGACTAGCGGCTACGAGCAGTACTTC.